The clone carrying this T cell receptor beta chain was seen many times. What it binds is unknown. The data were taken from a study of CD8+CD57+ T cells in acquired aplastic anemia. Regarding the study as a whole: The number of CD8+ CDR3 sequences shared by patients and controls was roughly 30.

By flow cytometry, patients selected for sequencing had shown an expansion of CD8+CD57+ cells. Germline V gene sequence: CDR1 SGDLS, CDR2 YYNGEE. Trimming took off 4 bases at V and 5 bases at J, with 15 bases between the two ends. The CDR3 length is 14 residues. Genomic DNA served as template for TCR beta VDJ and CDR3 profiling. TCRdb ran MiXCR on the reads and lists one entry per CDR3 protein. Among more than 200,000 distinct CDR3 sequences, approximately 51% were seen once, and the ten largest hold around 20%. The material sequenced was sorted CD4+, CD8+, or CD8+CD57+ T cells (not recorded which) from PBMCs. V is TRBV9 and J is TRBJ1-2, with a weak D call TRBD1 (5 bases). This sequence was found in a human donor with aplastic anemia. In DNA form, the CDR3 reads TGTGCCAGCAGCCCCTCAAAGGGGAGGTATGGCTACACCTTC. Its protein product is CASSPSKGRYGYTF.